This T cell receptor beta chain was recovered during a study of Graves' ophthalmopathy and Graves' hyperthyroidism. Trimming took 2 bases from V and 6 from J, leaving 19 bases between them. CDR3 length: 16 residues. Amplified material comprised TCR beta CDR3 regions derived from RNA transcripts. The workflow started with a first-round RT-PCR run with HTBI primers and then moved on to a second-round multiplex PCR. TCRdb reanalysed the multiplex PCR reads using MiXCR and keeps one entry per CDR3 protein. The table lists about 740,000 distinct CDR3 sequences, approximately 40% of them singletons. The sequence derives from an adult man with Graves' ophthalmopathy. The chain combines TRBV12-3 or TRBV12-4 with TRBJ1-2; a weak D match, TRBD1 (6 bases). The sequencing sample was made of peripheral blood. For the CDR3, the DNA is TGTGCCAGCAGTTTACCAGGGGCAGCAACTATTGATGGCTACACCTTC. Translating it yields CASSLPGAATIDGYTF.